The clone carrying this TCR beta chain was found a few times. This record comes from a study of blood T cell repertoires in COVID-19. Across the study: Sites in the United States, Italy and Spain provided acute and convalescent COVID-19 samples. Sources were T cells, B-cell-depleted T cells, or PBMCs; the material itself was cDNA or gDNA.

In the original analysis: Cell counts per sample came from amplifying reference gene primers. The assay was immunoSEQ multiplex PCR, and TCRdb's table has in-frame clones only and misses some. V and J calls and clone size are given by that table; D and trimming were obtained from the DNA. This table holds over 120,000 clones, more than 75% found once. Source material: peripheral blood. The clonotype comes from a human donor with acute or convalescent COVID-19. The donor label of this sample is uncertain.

CDR3 bases: TGTGCCAGTAGTATGTGGCGGCAGAACACTGAAGCTTTCTTT. Translating it yields CASSMWRQNTEAFF. The chain couples TRBV19 to TRBJ1-1; D is unclear. The CDR3 totals 14 residues. Per germline, CDR1 LNHDA and CDR2 SQIVND (reference sequence). The V gene lost 3 bases and the J gene lost 1 base, with 9 bases spanning the gap.